This T cell receptor (beta chain) was captured in a study of molecular identifiers for immune sequencing clone quantification. Study context: Sequencing covered four of five parts into which replicate RNA from about 20,000 or 100,000 naive CD8 cells was split.

Ten or more counts support this clonotype. CDR1 SGHTA and CDR2 FQGNSA come from the germline V gene. CDR3 length: 13 amino acids. The V gene lost 4 bases and the J gene lost 4 bases, with 11 bases spanning the gap. TCR libraries were built in bulk with a published protocol and specific TCR primers. Using its own MiXCR run on the PCR reads, TCRdb lists one record per CDR3 protein. Of approximately 90,000 distinct CDR3 sequences in the sample, roughly 21% are singletons; the top ten hold around 1.1%. This receptor was taken from a human donor in good health. Some libraries in this study had Jurkat cell RNA spiked in. The gene calls are TRBV7-2 and TRBJ2-7; D remains ambiguous. Source material: naive CD8+ T cells from blood, with Jurkat cell RNA spiked in. The subset is: FACS-sorted CD8+CD4-CCR7+CD45RA+ naive T cells. The CDR3 coding sequence is TGTGCCAGCAGCTCCTCGACTGGGTACGAGCAGTACTTC. Residues: CASSSSTGYEQYF.